The 26 T cell receptor beta chains below all came from one sample that was sequenced in a study of regulatory T cells in long-lasting Graves disease. In building TCR beta libraries, iRepertoire HTBI primers were used together with Arm-PCR of CDR3 regions. MiXCR, applied by TCRdb to the multiplex PCR reads, yields one record per CDR3 protein. Of approximately 400,000 distinct CDR3 sequences listed, roughly 15% are singletons. Time point here: newly diagnosed GD, antithyroid drugs for less than 3 months. The TCR library used RNA extracted from PBMCs. This sample comprised peripheral blood mononuclear cells (PBMCs), obtained at new diagnosis, from a patient treated with antithyroid drugs. The receptors shown here come from a female donor with Graves disease.

The table lists this clonotype with many counts. The rearrangement links TRBV4-3 to TRBJ2-2; weak D call: TRBD1 (6 bases). Germline CDR1 and CDR2: LGHNA and YSLEER. The CDR3 consists of 15 residues. V was shortened by 4 bases and J by 3 bases, with 12 bases between the two germline ends. The CDR3 DNA is TGCGCCAGCAGCCCGGGGACATCTTACACCGGGGAGCTGTTTTTT. This encodes CASSPGTSYTGELFF.

The gene calls are TRBV2 and TRBJ1-5; D is perhaps TRBD1 (5 bases). V lost 8 bases to trimming and J lost 5 bases, with 16 bases between them. Germline V lookup: CDR1 SNHLY, CDR2 FYNNEI. This CDR3 region has 14 residues. The CDR3 protein is CASGRGDGDQPQHF. CDR3 nucleotides: TGTGCCAGCGGCCGAGGGGATGGAGATCAGCCCCAGCATTTT.

This clonotype was seen a handful of times. This rearrangement joins TRBV29-1 to TRBJ1-4, with a tentative D call TRBD1 (6 bases). Germline V CDR1 and CDR2: SQVTM, ANQGSEA. CDR3 length: 13 amino acids. V lost 6 bases and J 8 bases, leaving 16 bases between the germline ends. CDR3 DNA: TGCAGCGTCCTTGGGGGGCAAGAGGAAAAACTGTTTTTT. Residues: CSVLGGQEEKLFF. Based on the CDR3 plus reference TRBV29-1 and TRBJ1-4, the full variable domain is SAVISQKPSRDICQRGTSLTIQCQVDSQVTMMFWYRQQPGQSLTLIATANQGSEATYESGFVIDKFPISRPNLTFSTLTVSNMSPEDSSIYLCSVLGGQEEKLFFGSGTQLSVL.

This clonotype was observed many times. V is TRBV5-1 and J is TRBJ1-1, with a possible D match to TRBD1 (6 bases). The CDR3 is 14 amino acids. V gave up 4 bases and J gave up 4 bases, with 14 bases separating them. From germline, CDR1 is SGHRS and CDR2 YFSETQ. The CDR3 sequence is CASSETGSGTEAFF. For the CDR3, the DNA is TGCGCCAGCAGCGAAACAGGGAGCGGCACTGAAGCTTTCTTT.

This clonotype has at least ten counts. The chain has TRBV5-5 and TRBJ2-1, with D tentatively TRBD2 (7 bases). Germline V gene sequence: CDR1 SGHKS, CDR2 YYEKEE (reference sequence). The CDR3 runs to 15 residues. Trimming cost V 3 bases and J 0 bases, with 10 bases left between them. CDR3 coding DNA: TGTGCCAGCAGCTATGGGGGGGCCTCCTACAATGAGCAGTTCTTC. Its translation: CASSYGGASYNEQFF.

At least ten counts were recorded for this clonotype. This sequence joins TRBV2 and TRBJ1-5; unclear D gene. CDR3 length: 13 residues. V lost 1 base and J 2 bases, leaving 3 bases between the germline ends. Germline loops: CDR1 SNHLY, CDR2 FYNNEI. Written as DNA, the CDR3 is TGTGCCAGCAGTGAAGATCGCAATCAGCCCCAGCATTTT. Protein product: CASSEDRNQPQHF.

This clonotype showed up many times. This chain joins TRBV12-3 or TRBV12-4 and TRBJ1-1, with 10 bases fitting TRBD1. V was pared by 3 bases and J by 5 bases, with 3 bases of the junction left unmatched. This CDR3 spans 14 amino acids. This CDR3 reads CASSFGQGDTEAFF. CDR3 in DNA: TGTGCCAGCAGTTTTGGACAGGGGGATACTGAAGCTTTCTTT.

This clonotype was picked up a small number of times. This sequence joins TRBV29-1 and TRBJ2-7; 8 nucleotides agree with TRBD1. V dropped 7 bases and J dropped 5; count of bases not matched to a gene: 7. Germline V gene lookup returns CDR1 SQVTM and CDR2 ANQGSEA. This CDR3 has 12 amino acids. Here the CDR3 DNA reads TGCAGCGGCCGGACAGGGAGTAACGAGCAGTACTTC. It encodes CSGRTGSNEQYF.

This clonotype was recorded at least ten times. The chain is built from TRBV12-5 and TRBJ1-5; 11 nucleotides line up with TRBD1. Germline V gene data show CDR1 as LGHNT and CDR2 as FRNRAP. CDR3 size: 18 residues. V was pared by 6 bases and J by 2 bases, with 12 bases of the junction left unmatched. The CDR3 region has the DNA TGTGCTAGTGGCGCGGGACAGGGGGTTGTTCAAGGCAATCAGCCCCAGCATTTT. Translation: CASGAGQGVVQGNQPQHF. Variable domain in full (rest from reference TRBV12-5 and TRBJ1-5): DARVTQTPRHKVTEMGQEVTMRCQPILGHNTVFWYRQTMMQGLELLAYFRNRAPLDDSGMPKDRFSAEMPDATLATLKIQPSEPRDSAVYFCASGAGQGVVQGNQPQHFGDGTRLSIL.

This clonotype was seen many times. V gene TRBV20-1 combines with J gene TRBJ1-4; no reliable D call. The germline gives CDR1 DFQATT, CDR2 SNEGSKA (reference sequence). CDR3 length equals 12 residues. V dropped 4 bases and J dropped 5 bases, with 8 bases sitting between them. Here the CDR3 reads CSAIVFNEKLFF. DNA of the CDR3: TGCAGTGCTATAGTTTTCAATGAAAAACTGTTTTTT.

This clonotype was seen repeatedly, ten times or more. The chain couples TRBV29-1 to TRBJ2-7, with a possible D match to TRBD2 (5 bases). The V gene's germline CDR1 is SQVTM and CDR2 ANQGSEA. This CDR3 contains 17 residues. The germline V and J ends were trimmed by 4 bases and 4 bases, with 26 bases remaining between them. The CDR3 nucleotides are TGCAGCGTTGTAGAGTTAAATCGGGAACTACTCGCGTACGAGCAGTACTTC. Translating gives CSVVELNRELLAYEQYF.

This clonotype came up many times. J is TRBJ1-2 and V is TRBV12-3 or TRBV12-4, with D unclear. V was trimmed by 2 bases and J by 4 bases, leaving 11 bases between them. The CDR3 has 14 amino acids. The CDR3, as DNA: TGTGCCAGCAGTTTAAAGGGCCCCAGCTATGGCTACACCTTC. Protein product: CASSLKGPSYGYTF.

This clonotype came up a few times. A read error is possible here, since a much larger clone lies one base away. The CDR3 nucleotides are TGTGCCCGTGTGAAGGGCACAGGCTTGAACTACAATGAGCAGTTCTTC. This gives the protein CARVKGTGLNYNEQFF. The gene calls are TRBV12-3 or TRBV12-4 and TRBJ2-1; possible D gene TRBD1, 5 bases. Trimming took 11 bases from V and 3 from J, leaving 23 bases between them. This CDR3 comprises 16 residues.

This clonotype was counted many times. The gene calls are TRBV10-3 and TRBJ2-7, with 12 bases matching TRBD2. The trim removed 6 bases at V and 0 bases at J, leaving 15 bases unmatched. The CDR3 extends over 19 amino acids. Germline values: CDR1 ENHRY, CDR2 SYGVKD. DNA for the CDR3: TGTGCCATCAGCCTCGTCGGGACTAGCGGGTCCTCTACCTCCTACGAGCAGTACTTC. It yields the protein CAISLVGTSGSSTSYEQYF.

This clonotype was detected ten times or more. The chain links TRBV30 to TRBJ1-1; D ambiguous. Germline-derived CDR1 and CDR2 are GTSNPN and SVGIG (reference sequence). V lost 4 bases and J lost 0, with 12 bases in between. This CDR3 comprises 14 residues. The CDR3 coding sequence is TGTGCCTGGAATCTCCGGCAGCTGAACACTGAAGCTTTCTTT. Protein product: CAWNLRQLNTEAFF.

The table lists this clonotype with a count of one. A far larger clone lies a single base away; this is likely a read error. The CDR3 loop reads CASSLAGTSNPTGTQYF. DNA of the CDR3: TGTGCCAGCAGCTTAGCTGGGACTAGCAATCCCACAGGTACGCAGTATTTT. V and J are TRBV7-2 and TRBJ2-3, with 9 bases identical to TRBD2. The CDR3 is made up of 17 amino acids. CDR1 is SGHTA, CDR2 FQGNSA, per germline.

This clonotype was counted many times. The CDR3 spells CASSLHTNTGELFF. The CDR3, as DNA: TGTGCCAGCAGTTTACATACGAACACCGGGGAGCTGTTTTTT. The V call is TRBV27, the J call TRBJ2-2; no clear D gene. V shed 2 bases and J shed 0 bases, with 4 bases lying between them. The CDR3 spans 14 residues. Germline V gene data show CDR1 as MNHEY and CDR2 as SMNVEV (reference sequence).

This clonotype was detected ten times or more. The V gene is TRBV24-1, the J gene TRBJ2-1; the D gene is possibly TRBD1 (5 bases). Germline V lookup: CDR1 KGHDR, CDR2 SFDVKD. The CDR3 runs to 15 residues. Trimming took off 3 bases at V and 6 bases at J, with 14 bases between the two ends. CDR3 coding DNA: TGTGCCACCAGTGATCCAGGGCCTCGAGGCAATGAGCAGTTCTTC. Protein sequence: CATSDPGPRGNEQFF.

This clonotype showed up many times. The V gene is TRBV29-1, the J gene TRBJ1-1, with 12 bases fitting TRBD1. The CDR3 runs 15 residues. V lost 7 bases, J lost 10 bases, and 16 bases stayed unmatched. Germline V gene data show CDR1 as SQVTM and CDR2 as ANQGSEA. The CDR3: CSADTSGQGAFGAFF. DNA for the CDR3: TGCAGCGCGGACACATCGGGACAGGGGGCCTTTGGAGCTTTCTTT.

This rearrangement joins TRBV18 to TRBJ2-5, with 7 bases that match TRBD2. J gave up 8 bases and V 3 bases, and 6 bases lay outside the gene matches. CDR3 size: 13 residues. In germline, CDR1 is KGHSH, CDR2 LQKENI. CDR3 coding DNA: TGTGCCAGCTCACCGACGCGGGAGTTCACCCAGTACTTC. As protein: CASSPTREFTQYF.

As to this clonotype: The germline gene is not matched at one end of the junction; a read error may be the cause. The V call is TRBV7-4, the J call TRBJ2-2; either TRBD1 or TRBD2 may fit D (5 bases each). Per germline, CDR1 SGHVT and CDR2 SQSDAQ. The CDR3 covers 16 residues. The CDR3 protein is CASRPFKTANTGEPFF. The CDR3 bases are TGTGCCAGCAGACCCTTTAAGACAGCGAACACCGGGGAGCCGTTTTTT.

This clonotype came up many times. The CDR3 sequence is CASSWGQDDTIYF. The CDR3 DNA reads TGTGCCAGCAGCTGGGGACAGGACGACACCATATATTTT. This chain links TRBV4-2 with TRBJ1-3; 8 bases fit TRBD1. Germline V CDR1 and CDR2: LGHNA, YNFKEQ. J gave up 8 bases and V 5 bases, and 5 bases lay outside the gene matches. The CDR3 consists of 13 residues.

This clonotype was seen ten or more times. The V and J genes are TRBV5-1 and TRBJ1-6; D not certain. Germline V gene lookup returns CDR1 SGHRS and CDR2 YFSETQ. The V end lost 7 bases, the J end lost 9 bases, and 14 bases lay between the germline ends. CDR3 length: 13 amino acids. CDR3 in amino acids: CASRKEGGSPLHF. Written as DNA, the CDR3 is TGCGCCAGCCGAAAGGAGGGAGGTTCACCCCTCCACTTT.

This clonotype was observed many times. The chain joins TRBV7-8 to TRBJ2-1; 10 nucleotides line up with TRBD2. Germline CDR1 is SGHVS and CDR2 is FQNEAQ. With 5 bases clipped from V and 4 bases from J, the junction kept 11 bases outside the gene matches. The CDR3 extends over 17 amino acids. The CDR3 spells CASSLPLAGAEYNEQFF. CDR3 coding DNA: TGTGCCAGCAGCCTTCCTCTAGCGGGAGCGGAGTACAATGAGCAGTTCTTC.

This clonotype was picked up many times. The chain recombines TRBV12-3 or TRBV12-4 with TRBJ1-3; 8 positions agree with TRBD1. The CDR3 spans 16 residues. With V trimmed by 7 bases and J by 0 bases, 8 bases remained unmatched. The CDR3 loop is CASKTGQVSSGNTIYF. For the CDR3, the DNA is TGTGCCAGCAAGACGGGACAGGTCTCCTCTGGAAACACCATATATTTT.

This clonotype occurred many times. At one of its ends the junction is not consistent with the germline gene, which may arise from a read error. The rearrangement uses TRBV5-1 and TRBJ2-4; the D gene is possibly TRBD1 (5 bases). The CDR3 runs to 13 residues. CDR1 SGHRS and CDR2 YFSETQ come from the germline V gene. The CDR3 loop reads CASSLSPQGVQYF. The CDR3, as DNA: TGTGCCAGCAGCTTGAGCCCCCAGGGCGTTCAGTACTTC.